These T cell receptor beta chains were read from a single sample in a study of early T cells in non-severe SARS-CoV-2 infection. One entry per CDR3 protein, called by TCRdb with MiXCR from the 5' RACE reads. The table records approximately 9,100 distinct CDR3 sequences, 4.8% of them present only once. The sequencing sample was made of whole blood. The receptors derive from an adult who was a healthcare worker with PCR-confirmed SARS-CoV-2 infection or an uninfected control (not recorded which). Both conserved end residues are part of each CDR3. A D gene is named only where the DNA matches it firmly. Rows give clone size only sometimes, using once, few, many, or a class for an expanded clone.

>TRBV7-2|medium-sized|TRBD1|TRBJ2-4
CASSLTGGQNIQYF
TGTGCCAGCAGCCTCACAGGGGGCCAAAACATTCAGTACTTC
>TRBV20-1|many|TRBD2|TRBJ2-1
CSATNLPLAGSYNEQFF
TGCAGTGCCACGAACTTACCACTAGCGGGAAGCTACAATGAGCAGTTCTTC
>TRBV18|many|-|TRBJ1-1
CASSPPGGNTEAFF
TGTGCCAGCTCACCACCGGGGGGAAACACTGAAGCTTTCTTT
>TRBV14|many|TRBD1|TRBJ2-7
CASSRMDRVGEQYF
TGTGCCAGCAGCCGTATGGACAGGGTCGGGGAGCAGTACTTC
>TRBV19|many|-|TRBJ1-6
CASMGRTNSPLHF
TGTGCCAGTATGGGGAGGACTAATTCACCCCTCCACTTT
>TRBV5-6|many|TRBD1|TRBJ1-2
CASSHPSTGGAGGYTF
TGTGCCAGCAGCCATCCCTCAACAGGGGGCGCGGGTGGCTACACCTTC
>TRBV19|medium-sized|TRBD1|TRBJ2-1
CASSSRGTGGYQAGSGSSNEQFF
TGTGCCAGTAGTTCTAGGGGGACAGGGGGCTATCAAGCGGGATCAGGCTCCAGCAATGAGCAGTTCTTC
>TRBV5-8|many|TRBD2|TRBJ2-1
CASSLASGSGTYNEQFF
TGTGCCAGCAGCTTGGCCAGCGGGAGTGGCACCTACAATGAGCAGTTCTTC
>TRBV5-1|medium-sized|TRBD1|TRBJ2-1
CASSLTPPDRAYYNEQFF
TGCGCCAGCAGCTTGACCCCCCCTGACAGGGCCTACTACAATGAGCAGTTCTTC
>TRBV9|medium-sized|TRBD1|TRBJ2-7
CASSTGTGSYEQYF
TGTGCCAGCAGCACCGGGACAGGGAGCTACGAGCAGTACTTC
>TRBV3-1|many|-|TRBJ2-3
CASSQGGRSTDTQYF
TGTGCCAGCAGCCAAGGAGGGCGGAGCACAGATACGCAGTATTTT
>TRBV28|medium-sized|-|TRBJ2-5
CASSFTEWETQYF
TGTGCCAGCAGTTTTACAGAGTGGGAGACCCAGTACTTC
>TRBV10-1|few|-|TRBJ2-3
CASSESARGSQYF
TGCGCCAGCAGTGAGTCGGCCCGGGGGTCGCAGTATTTT
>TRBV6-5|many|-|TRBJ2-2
CASSYSQRNTGELFF
TGTGCCAGCAGTTACTCCCAGAGAAACACCGGGGAGCTGTTTTTT
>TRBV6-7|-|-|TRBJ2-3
CASSPLRLARTDTQYF
TGTGCCAGCAGCCCGTTACGTCTAGCCCGCACAGATACGCAGTATTTT
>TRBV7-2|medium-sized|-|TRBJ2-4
CASSLSPQEVQYF
TGTGCCAGCAGCTTAAGCCCCCAGGAAGTTCAGTACTTC
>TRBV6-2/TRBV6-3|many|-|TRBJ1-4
CASSTGGTTNEKLFF
TGTGCCAGCAGCACCGGGGGGACAACTAATGAAAAACTGTTTTTT
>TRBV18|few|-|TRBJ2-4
CASSYDRQNIQYF
TGTGCCAGCTCTTACGACAGACAAAACATTCAGTACTTC
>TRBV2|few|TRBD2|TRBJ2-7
CASSAPSSGRLLTYEQYF
TGTGCCAGCAGCGCCCCATCTAGCGGGAGGCTCCTTACCTACGAGCAGTACTTC
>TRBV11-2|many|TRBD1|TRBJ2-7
CASSRGGTGPYEQYF
TGTGCCAGCAGCCGGGGAGGGACAGGGCCCTACGAGCAGTACTTC
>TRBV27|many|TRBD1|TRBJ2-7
CASSRTGGYEQYF
TGTGCCAGCAGTAGGACAGGGGGCTACGAGCAGTACTTC
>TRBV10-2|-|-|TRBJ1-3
CASGTQGRSPNTIYF
TGCGCCAGCGGGACGCAGGGAAGGAGTCCTAACACCATATATTTT
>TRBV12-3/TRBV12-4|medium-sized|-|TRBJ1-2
CASSLLTWDGYTF
TGTGCCAGCAGTTTACTAACCTGGGATGGCTACACCTTC
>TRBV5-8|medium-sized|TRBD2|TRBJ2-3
CASTLAGDSRDTQYF
TGTGCCAGCACCCTAGCGGGAGATTCGAGAGATACGCAGTATTTT
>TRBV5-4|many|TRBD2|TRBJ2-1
CASSVVAGGREGEQFF
TGTGCCAGCAGCGTCGTAGCGGGAGGGCGGGAAGGTGAGCAGTTCTTC
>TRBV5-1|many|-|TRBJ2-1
CASSPGGGSSYNEQFF
TGCGCCAGCAGCCCGGGGGGCGGTAGCTCCTACAATGAGCAGTTCTTC
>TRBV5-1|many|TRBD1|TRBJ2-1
CASSLVGQGAGEQFF
TGCGCCAGCAGCTTGGTGGGACAGGGGGCAGGTGAGCAGTTCTTC
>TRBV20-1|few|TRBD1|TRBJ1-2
CSARDRARVVSPDYGYTF
TGCAGTGCTCGGGACAGGGCGCGAGTTGTTTCACCTGACTATGGCTACACCTTC
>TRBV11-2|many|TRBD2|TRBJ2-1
CASSFWALAGYNEQFF
TGTGCCAGCAGCTTTTGGGCGCTAGCGGGCTACAATGAGCAGTTCTTC
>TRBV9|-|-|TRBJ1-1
CASSVDPANTEAFF
TGTGCCAGCAGCGTAGATCCAGCAAACACTGAAGCTTTCTTT
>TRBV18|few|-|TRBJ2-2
CASSPNTGELFF
TGTGCCAGCTCACCGAACACCGGGGAGCTGTTTTTT
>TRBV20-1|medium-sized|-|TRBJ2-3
CSARDQGGRLDTQYF
TGCAGTGCTAGAGATCAGGGGGGGAGACTAGATACGCAGTATTTT
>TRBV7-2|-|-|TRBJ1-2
CASSSTRNSKGYTF
TGTGCCAGCAGCTCCACTCGGAACTCGAAAGGCTACACCTTC
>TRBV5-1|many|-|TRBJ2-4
CASSLGAKNIQYF
TGCGCCAGCAGCCTAGGGGCCAAAAACATTCAGTACTTC
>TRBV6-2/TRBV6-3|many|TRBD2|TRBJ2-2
CASSLTSGRTGELFF
TGTGCCAGCAGCCTAACTAGCGGGAGAACCGGGGAGCTGTTTTTT
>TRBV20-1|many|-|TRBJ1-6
CSARKGVGRDNSPLHF
TGCAGTGCTAGAAAAGGGGTGGGTAGGGACAATTCACCCCTCCACTTT
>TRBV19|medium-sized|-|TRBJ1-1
CASRKTGLNTEAFF
TGTGCCAGTAGGAAGACAGGATTGAACACTGAAGCTTTCTTT
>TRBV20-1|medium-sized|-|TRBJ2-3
CSARDSQGVSDTQYF
TGCAGTGCTAGAGATTCACAGGGAGTGTCAGATACGCAGTATTTT
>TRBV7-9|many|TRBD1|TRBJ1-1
CASSPRGGERNTEAFF
TGTGCCAGCAGCCCCAGGGGGGGGGAAAGGAACACTGAAGCTTTCTTT
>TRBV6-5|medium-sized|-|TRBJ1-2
CASLRTASSNYGYTF
TGTGCCAGCTTACGGACGGCGTCCTCAAACTATGGCTACACCTTC
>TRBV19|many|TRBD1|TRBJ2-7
CASSIGGQGSYEQYF
TGTGCCAGTAGTATAGGGGGACAGGGATCCTACGAGCAGTACTTC
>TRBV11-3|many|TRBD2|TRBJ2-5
CASSFAGDGETQYF
TGTGCCAGCAGCTTTGCGGGAGATGGAGAGACCCAGTACTTC
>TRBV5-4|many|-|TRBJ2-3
CASSQLAWGTDTQYF
TGTGCCAGCAGTCAATTGGCGTGGGGCACAGATACGCAGTATTTT
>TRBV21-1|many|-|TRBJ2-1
CASSNRGLGEFF
TGTGCCAGCAGCAATCGGGGTCTCGGGGAGTTCTTC
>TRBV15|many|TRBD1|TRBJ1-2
CATSSRVTGDGYTF
TGTGCCACCAGCAGCCGAGTGACAGGGGACGGCTACACCTTC
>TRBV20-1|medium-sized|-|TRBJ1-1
CSARDLGAANTEAFF
TGCAGTGCTAGAGATCTTGGCGCGGCAAACACTGAAGCTTTCTTT
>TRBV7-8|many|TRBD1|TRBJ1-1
CASSARQGAPTEAFF
TGTGCCAGCAGCGCCCGACAGGGGGCGCCGACTGAAGCTTTCTTT
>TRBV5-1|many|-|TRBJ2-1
CASSRGSNEQFF
TGCGCCAGCAGCCGAGGGAGTAATGAGCAGTTCTTC
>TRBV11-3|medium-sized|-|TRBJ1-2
CASSSLQRASYGYTF
TGTGCCAGCAGCTCGCTCCAAAGGGCTTCCTATGGCTACACCTTC
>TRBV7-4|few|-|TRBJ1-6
CASTRQVYNSPLHF
TGTGCCAGCACCAGACAGGTTTATAATTCACCCCTCCACTTT
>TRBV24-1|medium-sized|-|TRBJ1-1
CATSDWTGTEAFF
TGTGCCACCAGTGATTGGACCGGAACTGAAGCTTTCTTT
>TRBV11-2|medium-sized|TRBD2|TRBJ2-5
CASSRGVLAGGKETQYF
TGTGCCAGCAGCCGGGGGGTACTAGCGGGAGGGAAAGAGACCCAGTACTTC